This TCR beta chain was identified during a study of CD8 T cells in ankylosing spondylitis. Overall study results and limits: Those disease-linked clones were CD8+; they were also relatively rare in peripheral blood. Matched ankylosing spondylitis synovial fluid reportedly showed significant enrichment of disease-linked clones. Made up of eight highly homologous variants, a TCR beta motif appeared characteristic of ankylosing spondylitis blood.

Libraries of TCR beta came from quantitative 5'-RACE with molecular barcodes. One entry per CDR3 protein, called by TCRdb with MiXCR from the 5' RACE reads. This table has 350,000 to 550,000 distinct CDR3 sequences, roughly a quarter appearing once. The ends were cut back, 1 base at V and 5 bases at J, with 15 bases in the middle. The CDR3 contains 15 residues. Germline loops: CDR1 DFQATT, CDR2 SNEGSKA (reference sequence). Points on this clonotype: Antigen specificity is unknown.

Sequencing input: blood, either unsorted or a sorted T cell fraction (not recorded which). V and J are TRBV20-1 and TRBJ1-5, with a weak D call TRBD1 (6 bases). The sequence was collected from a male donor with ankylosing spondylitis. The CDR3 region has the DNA TGCAGTGCTAGAGTCAAACAGGGTAGGGATCAGCCCCAGCATTTT. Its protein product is CSARVKQGRDQPQHF.